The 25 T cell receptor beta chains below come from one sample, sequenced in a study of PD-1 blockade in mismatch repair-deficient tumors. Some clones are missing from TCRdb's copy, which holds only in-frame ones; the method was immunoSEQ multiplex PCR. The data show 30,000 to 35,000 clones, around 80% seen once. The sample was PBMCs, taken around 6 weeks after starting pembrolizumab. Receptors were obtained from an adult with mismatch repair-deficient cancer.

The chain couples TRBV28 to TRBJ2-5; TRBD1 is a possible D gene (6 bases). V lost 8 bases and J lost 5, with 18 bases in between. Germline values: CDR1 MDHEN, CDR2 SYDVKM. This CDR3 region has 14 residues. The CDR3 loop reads CASAQAGARETQYF. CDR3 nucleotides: TGTGCCAGCGCTCAGGCAGGGGCTCGGGAGACCCAGTACTTC.

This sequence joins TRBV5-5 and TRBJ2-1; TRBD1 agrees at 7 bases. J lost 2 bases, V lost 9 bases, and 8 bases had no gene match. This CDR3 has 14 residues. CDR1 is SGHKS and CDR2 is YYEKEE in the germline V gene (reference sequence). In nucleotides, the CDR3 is TGTGCCACCCGCAGGGACAGAGCCTACAATGAGCAGTTCTTC. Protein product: CATRRDRAYNEQFF.

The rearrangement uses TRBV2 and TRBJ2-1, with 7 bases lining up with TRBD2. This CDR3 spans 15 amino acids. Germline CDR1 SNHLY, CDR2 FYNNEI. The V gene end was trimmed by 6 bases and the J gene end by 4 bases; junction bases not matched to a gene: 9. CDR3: CASSPLAASYNEQFF. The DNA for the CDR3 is TGTGCCAGCAGCCCTCTAGCGGCCTCGTACAATGAGCAGTTCTTC.

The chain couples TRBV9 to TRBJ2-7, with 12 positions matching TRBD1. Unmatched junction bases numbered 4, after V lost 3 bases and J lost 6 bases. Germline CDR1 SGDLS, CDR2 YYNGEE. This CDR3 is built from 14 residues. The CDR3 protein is CASSEGQGAAEQYF. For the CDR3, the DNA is TGTGCCAGCAGCGAGGGACAGGGGGCCGCCGAGCAGTACTTC.

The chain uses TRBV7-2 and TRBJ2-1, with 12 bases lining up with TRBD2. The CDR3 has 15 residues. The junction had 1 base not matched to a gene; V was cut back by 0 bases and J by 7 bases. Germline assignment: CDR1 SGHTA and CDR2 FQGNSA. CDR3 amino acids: CASSLALAGGNEQFF. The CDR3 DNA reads TGTGCCAGCAGCTTAGCTCTAGCGGGAGGGAATGAGCAGTTCTTC. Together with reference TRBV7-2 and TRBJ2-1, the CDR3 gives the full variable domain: GAGVSQSPSNKVTEKGKDVELRCDPISGHTALYWYRQSLGQGLEFLIYFQGNSAPDKSGLPSDRFSAERTGGSVSTLTIQRTQQEDSAVYLCASSLALAGGNEQFFGPGTRLTVL.

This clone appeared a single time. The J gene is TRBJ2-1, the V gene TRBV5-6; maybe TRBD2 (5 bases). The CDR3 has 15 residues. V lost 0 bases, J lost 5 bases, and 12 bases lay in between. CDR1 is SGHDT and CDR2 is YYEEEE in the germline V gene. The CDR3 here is CASSLGWETNNEQFF. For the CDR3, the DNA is TGTGCCAGCAGCTTGGGGTGGGAGACCAACAATGAGCAGTTCTTC.

CDR3 coding DNA: TGTGCCAGCAGCTCGTACCGGGACAGCCAAGAGACCCAGTACTTC. Translating it yields CASSSYRDSQETQYF. This sequence joins TRBV7-2 and TRBJ2-5; 7 nucleotides align to TRBD1. The V segment lost 4 bases and the J segment 1 base; nucleotides outside the gene matches: 6. CDR3 size: 15 residues. Germline V CDR1 and CDR2: SGHTA, FQGNSA.

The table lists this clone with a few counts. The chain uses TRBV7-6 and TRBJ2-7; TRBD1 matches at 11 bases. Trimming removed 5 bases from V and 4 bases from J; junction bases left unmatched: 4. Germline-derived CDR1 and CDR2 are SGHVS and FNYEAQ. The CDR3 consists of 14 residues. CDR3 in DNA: TGTGCCAGCAGCCCGGGACAGGGGGGGTACGAGCAGTACTTC. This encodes CASSPGQGGYEQYF.

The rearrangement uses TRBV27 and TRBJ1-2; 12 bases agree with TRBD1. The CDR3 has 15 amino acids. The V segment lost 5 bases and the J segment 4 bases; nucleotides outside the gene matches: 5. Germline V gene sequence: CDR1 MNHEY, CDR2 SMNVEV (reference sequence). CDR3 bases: TGTGCCAGCAGTCGGGGACAGGGGGCAAGCTATGGCTACACCTTC. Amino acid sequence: CASSRGQGASYGYTF.

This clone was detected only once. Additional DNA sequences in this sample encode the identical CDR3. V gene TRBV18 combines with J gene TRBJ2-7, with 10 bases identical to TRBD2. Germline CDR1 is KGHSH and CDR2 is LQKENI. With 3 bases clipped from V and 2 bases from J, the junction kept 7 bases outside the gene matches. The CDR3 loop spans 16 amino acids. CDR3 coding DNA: TGTGCCAGCTCACCGAAACTAGCGGGGAGGACCTACGAGCAGTACTTC. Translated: CASSPKLAGRTYEQYF.

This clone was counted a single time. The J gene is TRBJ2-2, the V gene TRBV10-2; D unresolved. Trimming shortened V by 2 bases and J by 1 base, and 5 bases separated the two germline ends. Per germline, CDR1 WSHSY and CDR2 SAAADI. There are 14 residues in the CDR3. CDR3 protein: CASSEVRNTGELFF. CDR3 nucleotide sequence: TGCGCCAGCAGTGAGGTCCGGAACACCGGGGAGCTGTTTTTT.

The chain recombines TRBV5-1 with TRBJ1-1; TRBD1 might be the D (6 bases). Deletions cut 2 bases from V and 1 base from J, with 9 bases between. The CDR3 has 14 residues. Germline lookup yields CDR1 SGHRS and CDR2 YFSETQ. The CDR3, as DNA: TGCGCCAGCAGCTTCCAGGACAGGAACACTGAAGCTTTCTTT. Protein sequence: CASSFQDRNTEAFF.

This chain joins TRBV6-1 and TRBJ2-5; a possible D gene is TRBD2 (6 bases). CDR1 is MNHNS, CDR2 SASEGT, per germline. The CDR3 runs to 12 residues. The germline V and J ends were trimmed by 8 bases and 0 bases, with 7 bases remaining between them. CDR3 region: CASGGYQETQYF. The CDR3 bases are TGTGCCAGCGGAGGGTACCAAGAGACCCAGTACTTC.

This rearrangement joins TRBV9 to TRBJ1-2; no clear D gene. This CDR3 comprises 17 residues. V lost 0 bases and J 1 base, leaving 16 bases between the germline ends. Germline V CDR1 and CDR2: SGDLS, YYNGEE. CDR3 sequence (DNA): TGTGCCAGCAGCGTAGCCGGTTCCCCTACTCTTAACTATGGCTACACCTTC. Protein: CASSVAGSPTLNYGYTF.

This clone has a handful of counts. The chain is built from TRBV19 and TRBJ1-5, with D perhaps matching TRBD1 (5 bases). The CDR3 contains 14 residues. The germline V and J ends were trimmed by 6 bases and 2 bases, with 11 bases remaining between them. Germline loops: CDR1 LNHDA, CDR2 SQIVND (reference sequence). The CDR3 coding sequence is TGTGCCAGTAGATGGACACCTGGCAATCAGCCCCAGCATTTT. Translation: CASRWTPGNQPQHF.

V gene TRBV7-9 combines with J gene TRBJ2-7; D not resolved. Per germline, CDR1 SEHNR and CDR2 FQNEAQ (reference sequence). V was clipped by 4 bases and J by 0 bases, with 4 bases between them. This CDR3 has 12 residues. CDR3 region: CASSSISYEQYF. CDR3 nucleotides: TGTGCCAGCAGCTCAATCTCCTACGAGCAGTACTTC.

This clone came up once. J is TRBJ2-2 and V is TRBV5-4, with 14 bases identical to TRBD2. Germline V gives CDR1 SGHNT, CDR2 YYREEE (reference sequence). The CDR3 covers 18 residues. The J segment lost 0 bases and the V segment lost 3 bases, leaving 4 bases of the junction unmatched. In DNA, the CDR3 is TGTGCCAGCAGCTCGGGACTAGCGGGAGTCACGAACACCGGGGAGCTGTTTTTT. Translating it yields CASSSGLAGVTNTGELFF.

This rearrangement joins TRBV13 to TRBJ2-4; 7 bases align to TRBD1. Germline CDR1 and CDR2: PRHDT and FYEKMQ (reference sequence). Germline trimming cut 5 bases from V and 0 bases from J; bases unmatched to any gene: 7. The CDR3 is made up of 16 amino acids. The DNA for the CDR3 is TGTGCCAGCAGCGGGGGACAGCTACTAGCCAAAAACATTCAGTACTTC. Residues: CASSGGQLLAKNIQYF.

The CDR3 loop reads CASSLDPRNEKLFF. The CDR3 nucleotides are TGCGCCAGCAGCTTGGACCCGAGAAATGAAAAACTGTTTTTT. V and J are TRBV5-1 and TRBJ1-4, with D uncertain. CDR1 is SGHRS and CDR2 is YFSETQ in the germline V gene. This CDR3 is 14 amino acids long. Trimming took off 0 bases at V and 5 bases at J, with 8 bases between the two ends.

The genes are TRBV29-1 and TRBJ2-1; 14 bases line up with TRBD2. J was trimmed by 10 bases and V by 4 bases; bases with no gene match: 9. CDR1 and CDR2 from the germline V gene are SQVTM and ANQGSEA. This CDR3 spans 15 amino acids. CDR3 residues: CSVAGTSGRTKEQFF. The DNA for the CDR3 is TGCAGCGTTGCCGGGACTAGCGGGAGAACGAAGGAGCAGTTCTTC.

The CDR3 coding sequence is TGTGCCTGGAGTGTACCTGGGACAGGGTTCTACACCTTC. Translation gives CAWSVPGTGFYTF. The chain combines TRBV30 with TRBJ1-2; 9 bases match TRBD1. This CDR3 is built from 13 residues. CDR1 is GTSNPN and CDR2 is SVGIG in the germline V gene (reference sequence). The V segment lost 0 bases and the J segment 10 bases; nucleotides outside the gene matches: 6.

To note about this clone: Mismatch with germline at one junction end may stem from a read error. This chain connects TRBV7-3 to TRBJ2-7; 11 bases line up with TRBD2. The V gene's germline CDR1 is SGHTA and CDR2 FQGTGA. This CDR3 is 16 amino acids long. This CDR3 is CASSLTGTSGSYEQYF. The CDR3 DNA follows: TGTGCCAGCAGCCTAACCGGGACTAGCGGATCTTACGAGCAGTACTTC.

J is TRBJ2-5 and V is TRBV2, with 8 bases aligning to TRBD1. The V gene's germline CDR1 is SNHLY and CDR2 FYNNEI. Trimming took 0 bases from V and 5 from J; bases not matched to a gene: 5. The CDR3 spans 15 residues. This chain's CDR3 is CASSEARQGLETQYF. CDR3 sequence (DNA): TGTGCCAGCAGTGAAGCCAGACAGGGGCTGGAGACCCAGTACTTC.

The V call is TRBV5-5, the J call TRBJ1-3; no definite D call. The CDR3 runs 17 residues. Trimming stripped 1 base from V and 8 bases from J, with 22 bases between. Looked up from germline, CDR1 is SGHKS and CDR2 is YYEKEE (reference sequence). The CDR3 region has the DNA TGTGCCAGCAGCTTGCCCCAGGACTCTCTTAGGAGGGACACCATATATTTT. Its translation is CASSLPQDSLRRDTIYF. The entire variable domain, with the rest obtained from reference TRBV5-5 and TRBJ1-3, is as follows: DAGVTQSPTHLIKTRGQQVTLRCSPISGHKSVSWYQQVLGQGPQFIFQYYEKEERGRGNFPDRFSARQFPNYSSELNVNALLLGDSALYLCASSLPQDSLRRDTIYFGEGSWLTVV.

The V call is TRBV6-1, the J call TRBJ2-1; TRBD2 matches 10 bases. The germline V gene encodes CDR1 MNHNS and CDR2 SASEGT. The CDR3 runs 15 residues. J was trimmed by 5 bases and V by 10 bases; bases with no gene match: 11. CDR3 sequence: CATSKPSGSDNEQFF. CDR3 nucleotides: TGTGCCACATCAAAGCCTAGCGGGAGCGACAATGAGCAGTTCTTC.